This T cell receptor beta chain was captured by sequencing in a study of cytotoxic CD8 clonotypes in ibrutinib-treated CLL. Across the whole study: Among the samples, the mean was approximately 250,000 productive templates and 94,082 productive rearrangements.

The CDR3 contains 15 residues. Germline V gives CDR1 MNHEY, CDR2 SVGAGI. Losses at the gene ends were 5 bases for V and 2 bases for J; bases not matched to a gene: 9. Depth targeted 1 in 200,000 to 1 in 1 million T cells, averaging approximately 9.3x coverage per clonotype. The method was immunoSEQ multiplex PCR; TCRdb's version includes in-frame clones alone and lacks a portion of them. The data show some 22,000 clones, approximately 80% seen once. The rearrangement links TRBV6-5 to TRBJ2-7; TRBD2 matches at 7 bases. The sample here was PBMCs, taken before ibrutinib treatment. The source of this sequence is a human donor with chronic lymphocytic leukemia. CDR3 protein: CASSPVGGSTYEQYF. DNA for the CDR3: TGTGCCAGCAGTCCGGTGGGGGGGTCAACCTACGAGCAGTACTTC.